This entry describes one T cell receptor beta chain. Its cognate antigen is unknown. Germline V lookup: CDR1 LNHDA, CDR2 SQIVND (reference sequence). The ends were cut back, 1 base at V and 6 bases at J, with 8 bases in the middle. This CDR3 comprises 13 residues. TCRdb redid the calling of the RT-PCR reads with MiXCR, one entry per CDR3 protein. The sample lists fewer than 600,000 distinct CDR3 sequences, roughly 7.9% occurring once. The sample originates from a study of response to subunit inactivated influenza vaccine. Overall study results and limits: T cells newly recruited by each seasonal influenza vaccination are few, the authors suggested.

The V call is TRBV19, the J call TRBJ2-3; D is ambiguous. The sequence was obtained from a man aged 45 to 70 who received an inactivated influenza vaccine. Sequencing used PBMCs from blood, obtained around 25 months after vaccination. CDR3 DNA: TGTGCCAGTAGTATAGGTACGAAGGATACGCAGTATTTT. Translated, it gives CASSIGTKDTQYF.